Here is one TCR beta chain with its context. Germline trimming cut 5 bases from V and 6 bases from J; bases unmatched to any gene: 11. The CDR3 runs 15 residues. The germline V gene encodes CDR1 MNHEY and CDR2 SMNVEV (reference sequence). This record comes from a study of cytomegalovirus exposure and HLA in healthy donors. This PCR relied on a set of 60 Vbeta primers and 13 Jbeta primers. Libraries were prepared by immunoSEQ multiplex PCR; TCRdb keeps only in-frame clonotypes and omits some of them. The data hold roughly 150,000 clones, with roughly 66% observed a single time. The rearrangement uses TRBV27 and TRBJ1-2, with 8 bases identical to TRBD1. The sequencing sample was made of PBMCs. This receptor was taken from a woman in her late teens or twenties in good health and CMV-seronegative. The CDR3, as DNA: TGTGCCAGCAGTACCACAGGGGGGCAAAGGGATGGCTACACCTTC. This sequence encodes CASSTTGGQRDGYTF.